This T cell receptor (beta chain) was captured by sequencing in a study of shared clonotypes between healthy human individuals. Deep-level settings were used for running the assay. Produced via immunoSEQ multiplex PCR; TCRdb's table is partial and in-frame only. This sample has about 1.9 million clones, with 93% found just once. As defined, naive CD8 cells were CD45RO-negative and positively selected for CCR7, with terminally differentiated effector memory CD45RA+ cells excluded. Germline lookup yields CDR1 MNHNY and CDR2 SVGAGI (reference sequence). The CDR3 is 15 residues long. Trimming pared 0 bases from V and 3 bases from J, leaving 9 bases between.

The TCR comes from a man aged 18 to 29 in good health. Some clones in this sample may be carry-over from other donors' samples. The specimen was naive CD8+ T cells from PBMCs. This chain uses TRBV6-6 with TRBJ2-4, with a possible D match to TRBD1 (6 bases). CDR3 sequence: CASSYSGTNKNIQYF. The CDR3, as DNA: TGTGCCAGCAGTTACTCCGGGACAAACAAAAACATTCAGTACTTC.